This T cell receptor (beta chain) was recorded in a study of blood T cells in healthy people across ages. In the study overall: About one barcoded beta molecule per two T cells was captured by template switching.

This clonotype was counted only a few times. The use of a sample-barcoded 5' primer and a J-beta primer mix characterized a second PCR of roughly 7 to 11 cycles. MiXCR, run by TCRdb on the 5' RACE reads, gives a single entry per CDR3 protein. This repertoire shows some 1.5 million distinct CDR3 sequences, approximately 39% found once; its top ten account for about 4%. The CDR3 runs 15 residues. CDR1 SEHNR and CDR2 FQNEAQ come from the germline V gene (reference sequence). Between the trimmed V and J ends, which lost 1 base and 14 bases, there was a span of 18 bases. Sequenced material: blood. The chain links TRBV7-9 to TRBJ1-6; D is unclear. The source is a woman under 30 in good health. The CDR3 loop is CASSLEVVTQFTLHF. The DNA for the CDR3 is TGTGCCAGCAGCTTAGAGGTTGTTACCCAATTCACCCTCCACTTT.